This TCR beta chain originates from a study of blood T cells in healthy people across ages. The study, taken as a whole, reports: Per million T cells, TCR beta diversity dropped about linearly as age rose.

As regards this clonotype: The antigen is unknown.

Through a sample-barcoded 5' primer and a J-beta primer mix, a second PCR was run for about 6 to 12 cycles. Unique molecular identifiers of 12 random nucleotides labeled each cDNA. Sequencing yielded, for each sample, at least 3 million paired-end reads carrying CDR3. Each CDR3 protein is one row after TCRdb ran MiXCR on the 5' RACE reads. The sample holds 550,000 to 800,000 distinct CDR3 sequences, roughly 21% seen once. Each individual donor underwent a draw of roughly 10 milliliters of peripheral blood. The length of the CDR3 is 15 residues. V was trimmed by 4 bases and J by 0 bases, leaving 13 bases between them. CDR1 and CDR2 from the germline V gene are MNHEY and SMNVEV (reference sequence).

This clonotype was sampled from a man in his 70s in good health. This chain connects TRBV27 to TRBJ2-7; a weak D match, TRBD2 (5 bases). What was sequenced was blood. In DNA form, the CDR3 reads TGTGCCAGCAGTTCCCTAGCAGAAAACTCCTACGAGCAGTACTTC. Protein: CASSSLAENSYEQYF.